This entry concerns a single T cell receptor beta chain. This sample is drawn from a study of blood T cell repertoires in COVID-19. Overall study: The United States, Italy and Spain were the sources of the acute and convalescent COVID-19 samples. T cells, B-cell-depleted T cells, or PBMCs supplied cDNA or gDNA.

This CDR3 region has 17 residues. CDR1 is LGHDT, CDR2 YNNKEL, per germline (reference sequence). The V gene end was trimmed by 3 bases and the J gene end by 0 bases; junction bases not matched to a gene: 8. Authors' methods: From reference gene primer amplification, estimates of nucleated cell counts were derived. Measured with immunoSEQ multiplex PCR; TCRdb has only the in-frame clones, and not every one. V, J and clone size reflect that table, while D and trimming were determined from the DNA. The sample holds around 76,000 clones, more than 75% seen once. The rearrangement links TRBV3-1 (or the pseudogene TRBV3-2) to TRBJ1-3; 7 nucleotides agree with TRBD1. This clonotype was sampled from a woman older than 75 with active or convalescent COVID-19. The sequenced sample was peripheral blood. For the CDR3, the DNA is TGTGCCAGCAGCCAGGGCAGGGGGACTTTCTCTGGAAACACCATATATTTT. It is translated as CASSQGRGTFSGNTIYF.